A single TCR beta chain is shown here with its context. Its antigen is currently unknown. TCRdb's copy holds only in-frame clones and misses some; the assay was immunoSEQ multiplex PCR. The sample holds about 130,000 clones, around 88% seen once. The data derive from a study of PD-L1 blockade in urothelial cancer. Background on the study: From 2014, patients received atezolizumab, given as 1,200 mg intravenously every 3 weeks. There were a median of around 140,000 T cells in blood samples.

The CDR3 runs to 15 residues. In germline, CDR1 is SEHNR, CDR2 FQNEAQ (reference sequence). Trimming took 4 bases from V and 3 from J; bases not matched to a gene: 6. Regarding time point: peripheral blood 6 weeks after treatment start. Patients' cancers were locally advanced or metastatic urothelial carcinomas. Whole-study findings and limits: Below-median pretreatment blood TCR clonality was associated with improved progression-free and overall survival.

The sequence derives from a man aged 45-65 years with urothelial cancer. The genes are TRBV7-9 and TRBJ2-7, with 10 bases fitting TRBD2. The sequenced sample was PBMCs, obtained around atezolizumab (anti-PD-L1) treatment. CDR3 DNA: TGTGCCAGCAGCTCGAGGGTAGCGGGAGGCTACGAGCAGTACTTC. This gives the protein CASSSRVAGGYEQYF. Complete variable domain (other parts from reference TRBV7-9 and TRBJ2-7): DTGVSQNPRHKITKRGQNVTFRCDPISEHNRLYWYRQTLGQGPEFLTYFQNEAQLEKSRLLSDRFSAERPKGSFSTLEIQRTEQGDSAMYLCASSSRVAGGYEQYFGPGTRLTVT.